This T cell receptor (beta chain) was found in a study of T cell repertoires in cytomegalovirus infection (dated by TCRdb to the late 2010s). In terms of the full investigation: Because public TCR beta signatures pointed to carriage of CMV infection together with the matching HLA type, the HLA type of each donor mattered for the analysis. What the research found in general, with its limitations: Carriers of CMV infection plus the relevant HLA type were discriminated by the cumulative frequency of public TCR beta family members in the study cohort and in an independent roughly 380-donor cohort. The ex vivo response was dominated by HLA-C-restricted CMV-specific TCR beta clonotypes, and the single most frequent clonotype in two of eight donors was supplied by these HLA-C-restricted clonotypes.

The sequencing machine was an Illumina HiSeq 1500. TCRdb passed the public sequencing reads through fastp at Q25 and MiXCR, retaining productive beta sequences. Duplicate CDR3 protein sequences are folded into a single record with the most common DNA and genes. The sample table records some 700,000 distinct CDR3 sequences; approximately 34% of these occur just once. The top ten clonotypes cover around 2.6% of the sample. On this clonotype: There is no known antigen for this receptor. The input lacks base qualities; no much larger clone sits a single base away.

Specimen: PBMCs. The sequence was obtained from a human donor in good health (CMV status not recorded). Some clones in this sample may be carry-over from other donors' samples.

The CDR3: CASSLIQSMNTEAFF. The nucleotide sequence reads TGTGCCAGCAGCTTAATCCAGTCTATGAACACTGAAGCTTTCTTT. The chain is encoded by TRBV7-4 joined to TRBJ1-1; no D gene call is confident. Inclusive of the bounding cysteine and phenylalanine, the CDR3 is 15 residues long. Only CDR3 DNA is held: 45 bases, read in frame from base 1. V is shortened by 2 bases, J by 0 bases, and the region joining them spans 10 bases. From the germline V gene, CDR1 is SGHVT and CDR2 is SQSDAQ.